This entry lists 28 T cell receptor beta chains sequenced from one sample in a study of blood T cells in healthy people across ages. Then a second PCR, running roughly 7 to 12 cycles, was carried out with a sample-barcoded 5' primer and a J-beta primer mix. TCRdb re-called the 5' RACE reads with MiXCR, one entry per CDR3 protein. The sample lists 800,000 to 950,000 distinct CDR3 sequences, under 40% occurring once. The sequenced sample consisted of blood. These receptors were collected from a man between 18 and 35 years old in good health.

Concerning this clonotype itself: This may be a read error, as it is one base from a much larger clone. The chain is built from TRBV7-2 and TRBJ2-1; either TRBD1 or TRBD2 may fit D (5 bases each). The CDR3 has 14 residues. Trimming removed 3 bases from V and 10 bases from J, with 16 bases in between. Germline V gene lookup returns CDR1 SGHTA and CDR2 FQGNSA. The CDR3 nucleotides are TGTGCCAGCAGCTTTAGCTCAGGGACCTACGAGCAGTTCTTC. Its translation: CASSFSSGTYEQFF.

Details on this clonotype: A far larger clone is one nucleotide away, so this likely arose from a read error. CDR3: CASSPRAGNTEAFF. The CDR3 bases are TGTGCCAGCAGCCCCCGGGCAGGGAACACTGAAGCTTTCTTT. This rearrangement joins TRBV12-3 or TRBV12-4 to TRBJ1-1; D is undetermined. CDR3 length: 14 residues. V gave up 6 bases and J gave up 1 base, with 12 bases separating them.

This clonotype was detected a few times. The gene calls are TRBV7-9 and TRBJ2-1; TRBD1 matches at 8 bases. V lost 6 bases to trimming and J lost 7 bases; unmatched junction nucleotides: 2. The CDR3 totals 12 residues. Germline lookup yields CDR1 SEHNR and CDR2 FQNEAQ (reference sequence). The chain's CDR3 is CASRTGENEQFF. The CDR3 DNA follows: TGTGCCAGCAGGACAGGGGAGAATGAGCAGTTCTTC.

To note about this clonotype: Its ends do not fully match the called genes, so a read error is possible. The chain uses TRBV7-9 and TRBJ2-7; D not certain. The CDR3 consists of 16 residues. Germline V gene data show CDR1 as SEHNR and CDR2 as FQNEAQ (reference sequence). CDR3 sequence: CARSEPTGLSSYEQYF. CDR3 bases: TGTGCCCGCAGCGAACCCACCGGCCTAAGCTCCTACGAGCAGTACTTC.

V is TRBV11-1 and J is TRBJ1-2; perhaps TRBD1 as D (5 bases). The CDR3 covers 12 residues. V lost 7 bases and J 7 bases, leaving 13 bases between the germline ends. Germline CDR1 is SGHAT and CDR2 is FQDESV (reference sequence). The chain's CDR3 is CASTNRGAGYTF. The DNA for the CDR3 is TGTGCCAGCACCAATCGAGGGGCTGGCTACACCTTC.

Remarks on this clonotype: Sequence at one end of the junction differs from germline and may be a read error. The chain recombines TRBV20-1 with TRBJ1-2; the match to TRBD1 covers 7 bases. Germline CDR1 is DFQATT and CDR2 is SNEGSKA (reference sequence). This CDR3 is 14 amino acids long. The CDR3 reads CSTRDGAGGDGYTF. The CDR3 region has the DNA TGCAGTACTAGAGATGGGGCAGGGGGGGATGGCTACACCTTC.

The chain is built from TRBV5-1 and TRBJ2-1; no clear D. This CDR3 is built from 14 residues. The V and J ends lost 4 bases and 8 bases respectively, with 16 bases between them. The germline V gene encodes CDR1 SGHRS and CDR2 YFSETQ. The CDR3 DNA sequence: TGCGCCAGCAGCCTAGGGTTGGTTGAGGATGAGCAGTTCTTC. This codes for CASSLGLVEDEQFF.

The chain links TRBV7-9 to TRBJ2-1; either TRBD1 or TRBD2 may fit D (5 bases each). The DNA end is more similar to TRBJ2-7, so the J call may be wrong. CDR1 is SEHNR, CDR2 FQNEAQ, per germline (reference sequence). The CDR3 runs to 15 residues. Here the CDR3 DNA reads TGTGCCAGCAGCTTTGAGGGGTCCGGGTACAATGAGCAGTACTTC. Its translation: CASSFEGSGYNEQYF.

This clonotype turned up a few times. This chain connects TRBV7-9 to TRBJ1-2; unclear D gene. V shed 5 bases and J shed 3 bases, with 22 bases lying between them. The CDR3 has 17 amino acids. Germline V lookup: CDR1 SEHNR, CDR2 FQNEAQ (reference sequence). The CDR3 DNA reads TGTGCCAGCAGCACACCCCGATTCCCAGCCCGGGACTATGGCTACACCTTC. Amino acids: CASSTPRFPARDYGYTF.

This clonotype has more than one count but fewer than ten. The rearrangement joins TRBV9 to TRBJ2-1; perhaps TRBD2 as D (7 bases). The CDR3 is 15 residues long. Trimming left V 0 bases short and J 7 bases short, with 14 bases between. CDR1 and CDR2 from the germline V gene are SGDLS and YYNGEE. The CDR3 bases are TGTGCCAGCAGCGTAGGGGGGGGGGCTGGTAATGAGCAGTTCTTC. It is translated as CASSVGGGAGNEQFF.

With regard to this clonotype: This clone may be a read error of a much larger clone one base away. The CDR3 DNA reads TGCAGCGTTGTTAGGCCTAGCACAGATACGCGGTATTTT. It yields the protein CSVVRPSTDTRYF. The chain employs TRBV29-1 and TRBJ2-3; a weak D match, TRBD2 (5 bases). Per the germline V gene, CDR1 is SQVTM and CDR2 is ANQGSEA. The CDR3 runs 13 residues.

The CDR3 spells CASSAQGAMGTEAFF. The CDR3 DNA is TGTGCCAGCAGTGCACAGGGGGCGATGGGCACTGAAGCTTTCTTT. This chain connects TRBV25-1 to TRBJ1-1, with TRBD1 identical over 9 bases. V shed 4 bases, J shed 4 bases, and the junction held 7 bases outside the gene matches. Germline V gene lookup returns CDR1 MGHDK and CDR2 SYGVNS. The CDR3 runs 15 residues. Supplemented by reference TRBV25-1 and TRBJ1-1, the full variable domain reads EADIYQTPRYLVIGTGKKITLECSQTMGHDKMYWYQQDPGMELHLIHYSYGVNSTEKGDLSSESTVSRIRTEHFPLTLESARPSHTSQYLCASSAQGAMGTEAFFGQGTRLTVV.

This clonotype has at least ten counts. The chain links TRBV20-1 to TRBJ2-1; D is ambiguous. This CDR3 region has 11 residues. The V gene's germline CDR1 is DFQATT and CDR2 SNEGSKA (reference sequence). The V end was cut by 0 bases, the J end by 7 bases, with 4 bases between. The CDR3 is CSARDQNEQFF. For the CDR3, the DNA is TGCAGTGCTAGAGATCAGAATGAGCAGTTCTTC.

This clonotype occurred a few times. The chain couples TRBV9 to TRBJ2-5; 9 nucleotides align to TRBD1. The DNA end favors TRBJ2-7, so the J call may be wrong. The CDR3 covers 13 residues. The germline gives CDR1 SGDLS, CDR2 YYNGEE. CDR3 in DNA: TGTGCCAGCAGCGCAGGACAGGGGACCGAGCAGTACTTC. This translates into CASSAGQGTEQYF.

In its sample, this clonotype was seen once. The V gene is TRBV20-1, the J gene TRBJ2-4, with TRBD1 matching 7 bases. The CDR3 covers 13 residues. Losses at the gene ends were 1 base for V and 6 bases for J; bases not matched to a gene: 3. The V gene's germline CDR1 is DFQATT and CDR2 SNEGSKA (reference sequence). Here the CDR3 DNA reads TGCAGTGCTAGAGTTTGGGACAGAAACATTCAGTACTTC. The encoded protein is CSARVWDRNIQYF.

This chain joins TRBV4-2 and TRBJ1-4; D is possibly TRBD1 (5 bases). The V and J ends lost 4 bases and 8 bases respectively, with 17 bases between them. The germline CDR1 and CDR2 sequences are LGHNA and YNFKEQ. The CDR3 runs to 15 residues. CDR3 sequence reads: CASSREGVGTEKLFF. Here the CDR3 DNA reads TGTGCCAGCAGCCGCGAAGGGGTAGGAACGGAAAAACTGTTTTTT.

The V call is TRBV29-1, the J call TRBJ1-2; 7 bases are shared with TRBD1. The V gene end was trimmed by 8 bases and the J gene end by 6 bases; junction bases not matched to a gene: 3. CDR1 is SQVTM and CDR2 is ANQGSEA in the germline V gene. The CDR3 spans 10 residues. This CDR3 reads CSTTGDGYTF. The CDR3 DNA follows: TGCAGCACCACAGGGGATGGCTACACCTTC.

The gene calls are TRBV18 and TRBJ1-1, with D maybe TRBD1 (6 bases). The CDR3 length is 15 residues. Trimming left V 0 bases short and J 0 bases short, with 8 bases between. Germline assignment: CDR1 KGHSH and CDR2 LQKENI. The CDR3 region has the DNA TGTGCCAGCTCACCACCGACAGGAGTGAACACTGAAGCTTTCTTT. This encodes CASSPPTGVNTEAFF.

The CDR3 DNA follows: TGTGCCAGCAGTCCTGGACTAGCGGGGAGAACAGATATGGAATATTTT. Its protein is CASSPGLAGRTDMEYF. This chain links TRBV12-3 or TRBV12-4 with TRBJ2-3; 12 bases are shared with TRBD2. J gave up 15 bases and V 5 bases, and 18 bases lay outside the gene matches. CDR3 size: 16 residues.

J is TRBJ2-5 and V is TRBV4-3, with D possibly TRBD1 on 6 matching bases. V was cut by 1 base and J by 11 bases, with 26 bases left in between. The germline V gene has CDR1 LGHNA and CDR2 YSLEER. The CDR3 sequence is 17 residues long. The CDR3 reads CASSQAQGLSSYNEQYF. CDR3 DNA sequence: TGCGCCAGCAGCCAAGCCCAGGGGTTGAGCTCCTACAATGAGCAGTACTTC.

About this clonotype: A much larger clone sits a single nucleotide away, making a read error possible. This rearrangement joins TRBV6-6 to TRBJ1-2; D possibly corresponds to TRBD1 (6 bases). Germline CDR1 MNHNY, CDR2 SVGAGI (reference sequence). The CDR3 is made up of 12 amino acids. V shed 5 bases and J shed 8 bases, with 12 bases lying between them. CDR3 DNA sequence: TGTGCCAGCAGTGGGATAGGGGGAGGCTACACCTTC. Translation: CASSGIGGGYTF.

This clonotype was observed a few times. The V and J genes are TRBV12-3 or TRBV12-4 and TRBJ2-1; weak D call: TRBD1 (5 bases). The germline V and J ends were trimmed by 6 bases and 7 bases, with 19 bases remaining between them. The CDR3 spans 15 residues. The CDR3: CASSWVRAADNEQFF. The CDR3, as DNA: TGTGCCAGCAGCTGGGTCAGGGCTGCGGATAATGAGCAGTTCTTC.

This clonotype came up many times. The rearrangement uses TRBV29-1 and TRBJ2-3; no clear D gene. Germline loops: CDR1 SQVTM, CDR2 ANQGSEA. This CDR3 is built from 11 residues. V dropped 7 bases and J dropped 4 bases, with 9 bases sitting between them. This CDR3 reads CSGSNPDTQYF. In nucleotides, the CDR3 is TGCAGCGGGAGTAACCCAGATACGCAGTATTTT.

V gene TRBV9 combines with J gene TRBJ2-3, with 10 bases fitting TRBD2. The CDR3 loop spans 15 amino acids. V lost 4 bases to trimming and J lost 3 bases; unmatched junction nucleotides: 5. Germline CDR1 SGDLS, CDR2 YYNGEE. For the CDR3, the DNA is TGTGCCAGCAGCACCTCTAGCGGGGGAACAGATACGCAGTATTTT. Translated: CASSTSSGGTDTQYF.

This clonotype has just a few counts. The chain joins TRBV20-1 to TRBJ1-4, with 9 nucleotides matching TRBD1. In germline, CDR1 is DFQATT, CDR2 SNEGSKA (reference sequence). The CDR3 spans 17 residues. V trimming: 2 bases; J trimming: 3 bases; junction bases outside the gene matches: 10. CDR3 nucleotides: TGCAGTGCTAGATGGGGACAGGGAGGGAGATCTAATGAAAAACTGTTTTTT. This translates into CSARWGQGGRSNEKLFF.

This clonotype appeared a few times. V usage is TRBV4-3 and J usage is TRBJ1-4; no firm D call. This CDR3 is 15 amino acids long. Trimming cost V 0 bases and J 8 bases, with 13 bases left between them. Germline V gene lookup returns CDR1 LGHNA and CDR2 YSLEER. CDR3 in amino acids: CASSQEPGVGEKLFF. The CDR3 DNA reads as TGCGCCAGCAGCCAAGAACCTGGGGTTGGAGAAAAACTGTTTTTT.

This clonotype has a handful of counts. The genes are TRBV6-2 or TRBV6-3 and TRBJ1-4, with 7 bases lining up with TRBD1. V lost 6 bases, J lost 13 bases, and 17 bases stayed unmatched. Germline-derived CDR1 and CDR2 are MNHEY and SVGEGT. The CDR3 runs to 15 residues. CDR3 sequence: CASSPTGQTLSRLFF. In nucleotides, the CDR3 is TGTGCCAGCAGCCCGACGGGACAGACCCTTTCTCGACTGTTTTTT.

Notes on this clonotype: A read error may account for a junction end that differs from germline. The rearrangement joins TRBV4-3 to TRBJ1-6; no reliable D call. The CDR3 has 16 residues. The germline V gene encodes CDR1 LGHNA and CDR2 YSLEER. CDR3 amino acids: CARSQIGSSYNSPLHF. The CDR3 DNA reads TGCGCCCGCAGCCAAATTGGGAGCTCCTATAATTCACCCCTCCACTTT.